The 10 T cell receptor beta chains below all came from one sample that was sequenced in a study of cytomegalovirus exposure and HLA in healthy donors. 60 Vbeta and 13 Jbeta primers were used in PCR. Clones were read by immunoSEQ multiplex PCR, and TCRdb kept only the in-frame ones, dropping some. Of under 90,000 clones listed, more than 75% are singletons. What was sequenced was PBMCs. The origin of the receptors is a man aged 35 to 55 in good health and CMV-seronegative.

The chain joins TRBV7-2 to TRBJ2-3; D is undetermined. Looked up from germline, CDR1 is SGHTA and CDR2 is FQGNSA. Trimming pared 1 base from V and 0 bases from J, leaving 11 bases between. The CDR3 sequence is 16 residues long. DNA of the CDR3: TGTGCCAGCAGCTTAGGCTACTCCTCAAGCACAGATACGCAGTATTTT. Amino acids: CASSLGYSSSTDTQYF.

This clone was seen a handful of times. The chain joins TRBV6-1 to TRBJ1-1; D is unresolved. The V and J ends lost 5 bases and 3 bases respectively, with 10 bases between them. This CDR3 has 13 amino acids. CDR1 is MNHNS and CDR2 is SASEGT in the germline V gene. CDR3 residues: CASSLSRDTEAFF. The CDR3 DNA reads TGTGCCAGCAGTCTCTCGAGGGACACTGAAGCTTTCTTT.

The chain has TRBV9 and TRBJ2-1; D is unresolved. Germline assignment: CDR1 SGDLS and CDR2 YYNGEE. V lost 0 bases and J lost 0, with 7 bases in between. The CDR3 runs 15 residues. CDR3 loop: CASSVGARSYNEQFF. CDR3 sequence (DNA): TGTGCCAGCAGCGTAGGGGCCCGCTCCTACAATGAGCAGTTCTTC.

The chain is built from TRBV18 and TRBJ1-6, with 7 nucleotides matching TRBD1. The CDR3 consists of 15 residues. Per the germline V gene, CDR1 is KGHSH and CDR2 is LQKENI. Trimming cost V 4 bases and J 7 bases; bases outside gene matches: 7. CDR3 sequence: CASSLPGQWNSPLHF. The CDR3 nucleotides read TGTGCCAGCTCACTCCCGGGACAGTGGAATTCACCCCTCCACTTT.

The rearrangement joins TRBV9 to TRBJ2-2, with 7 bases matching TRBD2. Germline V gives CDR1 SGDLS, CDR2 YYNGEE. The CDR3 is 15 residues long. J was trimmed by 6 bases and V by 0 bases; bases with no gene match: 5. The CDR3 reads CASSVEAGFAGELFF. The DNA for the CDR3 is TGTGCCAGCAGCGTAGAAGCGGGGTTCGCCGGGGAGCTGTTTTTT.

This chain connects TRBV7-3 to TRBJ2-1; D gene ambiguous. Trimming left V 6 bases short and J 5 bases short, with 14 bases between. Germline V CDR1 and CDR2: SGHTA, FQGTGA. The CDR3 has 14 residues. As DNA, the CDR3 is TGTGCCAGCAGTCCCGGAGAGGCCCACAATGAGCAGTTCTTC. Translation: CASSPGEAHNEQFF.

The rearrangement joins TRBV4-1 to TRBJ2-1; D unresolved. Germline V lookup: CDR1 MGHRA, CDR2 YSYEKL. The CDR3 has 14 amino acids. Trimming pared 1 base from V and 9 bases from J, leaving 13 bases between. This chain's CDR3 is CASSQGALFVEQFF. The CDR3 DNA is TGCGCCAGCAGCCAAGGAGCCCTCTTTGTTGAGCAGTTCTTC.

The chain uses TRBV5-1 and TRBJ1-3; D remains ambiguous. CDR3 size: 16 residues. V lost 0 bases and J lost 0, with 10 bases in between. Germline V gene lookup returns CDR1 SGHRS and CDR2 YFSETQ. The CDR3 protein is CASSLVAQTSGNTIYF. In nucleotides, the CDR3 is TGCGCCAGCAGCTTGGTCGCGCAAACCTCTGGAAACACCATATATTTT.

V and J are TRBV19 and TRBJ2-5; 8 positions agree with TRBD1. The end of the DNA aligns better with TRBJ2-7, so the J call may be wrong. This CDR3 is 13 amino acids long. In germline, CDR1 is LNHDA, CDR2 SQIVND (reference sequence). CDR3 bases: TGTGCCAGTAAAAACAGGGGGGCGTACGAGCAGTACTTC. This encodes CASKNRGAYEQYF.

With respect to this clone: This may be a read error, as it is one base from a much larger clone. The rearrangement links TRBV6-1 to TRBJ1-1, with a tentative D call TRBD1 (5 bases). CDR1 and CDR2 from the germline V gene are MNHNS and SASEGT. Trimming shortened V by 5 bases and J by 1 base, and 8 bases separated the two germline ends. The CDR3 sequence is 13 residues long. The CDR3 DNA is TGTGCCAGCAGTAAGACAGCGAACACTGAAGCTTTCTTT. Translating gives CASSKTANTEAFF.